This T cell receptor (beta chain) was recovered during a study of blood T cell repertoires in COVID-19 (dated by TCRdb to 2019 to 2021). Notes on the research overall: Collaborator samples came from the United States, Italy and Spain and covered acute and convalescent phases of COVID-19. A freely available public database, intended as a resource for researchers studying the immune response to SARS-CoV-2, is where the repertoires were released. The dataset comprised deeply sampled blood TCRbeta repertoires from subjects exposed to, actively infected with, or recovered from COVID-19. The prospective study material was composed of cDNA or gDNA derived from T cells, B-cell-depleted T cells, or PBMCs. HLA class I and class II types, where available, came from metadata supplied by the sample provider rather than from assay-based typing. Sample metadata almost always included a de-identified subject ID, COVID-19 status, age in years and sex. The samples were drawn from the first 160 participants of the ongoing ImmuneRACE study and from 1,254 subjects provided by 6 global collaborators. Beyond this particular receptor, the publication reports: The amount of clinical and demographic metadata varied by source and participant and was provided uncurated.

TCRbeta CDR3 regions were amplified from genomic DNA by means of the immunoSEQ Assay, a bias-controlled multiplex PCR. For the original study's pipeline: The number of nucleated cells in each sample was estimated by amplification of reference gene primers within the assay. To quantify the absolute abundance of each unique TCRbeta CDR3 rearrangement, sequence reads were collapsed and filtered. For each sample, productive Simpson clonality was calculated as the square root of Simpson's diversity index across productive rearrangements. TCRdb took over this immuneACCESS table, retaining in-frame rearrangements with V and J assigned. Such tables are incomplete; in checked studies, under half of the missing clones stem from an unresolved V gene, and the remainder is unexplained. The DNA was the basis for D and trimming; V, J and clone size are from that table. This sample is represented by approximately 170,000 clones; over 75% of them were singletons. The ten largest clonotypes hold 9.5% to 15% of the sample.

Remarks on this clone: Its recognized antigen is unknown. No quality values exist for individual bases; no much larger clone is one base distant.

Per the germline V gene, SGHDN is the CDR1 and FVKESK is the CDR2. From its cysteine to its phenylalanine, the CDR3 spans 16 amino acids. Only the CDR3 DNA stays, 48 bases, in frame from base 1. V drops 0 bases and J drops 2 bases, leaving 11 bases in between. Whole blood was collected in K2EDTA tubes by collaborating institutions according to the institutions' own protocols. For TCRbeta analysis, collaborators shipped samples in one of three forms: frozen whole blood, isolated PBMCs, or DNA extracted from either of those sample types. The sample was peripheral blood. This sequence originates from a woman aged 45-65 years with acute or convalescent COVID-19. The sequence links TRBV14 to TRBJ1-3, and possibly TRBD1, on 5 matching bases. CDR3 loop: CASSQEFFRAGNTIYF. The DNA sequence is TGTGCCAGCAGCCAAGAGTTTTTCAGGGCTGGAAACACCATATATTTT.